The entry below gives a single T cell receptor beta chain sequence along with its context. These data originate in a study of T cell responses to AZD1222 COVID-19 vaccine. The V end was cut by 3 bases, the J end by 4 bases, with 9 bases between. CDR3 length: 14 amino acids. Germline CDR1 and CDR2: SGHTA and FQGTGA. TCRdb keeps only in-frame clones here, not all; method: immunoSEQ multiplex PCR. The table has 85,000 to 90,000 clones, about 92% seen once; the top ten hold roughly 5.2%. The clonotype originates from an adult who received the AZD1222 COVID-19 vaccine. The V gene is TRBV7-3, the J gene TRBJ2-2, with D maybe TRBD1 (5 bases). This specimen was peripheral blood, taken 28 days after the second AZD1222 dose. CDR3 bases: TGTGCCAGCAGCTTCCAGGGTGGCACCGGGGAGCTGTTTTTT. It is translated as CASSFQGGTGELFF.